These T cell receptor beta chains were read from a single sample in a study of control samples from healthy donors and cancer patients. Sequenced by immunoSEQ multiplex PCR; TCRdb stores in-frame clones only, minus some. The sample records 120,000 or so clones, roughly 92% being singletons. Source material: PBMCs. These receptors were taken from an elderly man with head and neck cancer. CDR3s include the opening cysteine and the closing phenylalanine or tryptophan. Fields, in order: J gene, D gene, clone size, V gene, CDR3 DNA, CDR3 protein. The D gene is left open where the match is weak. A clone size is listed for some rows: how often the clone was seen (once, few, many), or a class if it is expanded.

TRBJ1-1 | TRBD1 | NA | TRBV5-5 | TGTGCCAGCAGCTTGTTCGCAGGGGGGAACACTGAAGCTTTCTTT | CASSLFAGGNTEAFF
TRBJ1-5 | TRBD1 | NA | TRBV18 | TGTGCCAGCTCACCACAAGGGGGCGTCTATCAGCCCCAGCATTTT | CASSPQGGVYQPQHF
TRBJ2-3 | NA | once | TRBV6-5 | TGTGCCGGCAGTTACGGGTCGATCGGCGCAGATACGCAGTATTTT | CAGSYGSIGADTQYF
TRBJ1-1 | NA | few | TRBV9 | TGTGCCAGCAGCGTAGCTAAGGGTCAGAACACTGAAGCTTTCTTT | CASSVAKGQNTEAFF
TRBJ2-2 | NA | NA | TRBV5-1 | TGCGCCAGCAGCTTACCTGGGGTCGGGGAGCTGTTTTTT | CASSLPGVGELFF
TRBJ2-1 | TRBD2 | NA | TRBV7-2 | TGTGCCAGCAGCCAGCTAGCGGGAGTGGGCAATGAGCAGTTCTTC | CASSQLAGVGNEQFF
TRBJ2-1 | NA | NA | TRBV28 | TGTGCCAGCATGCGCCCGACCCCATACAATGAGCAGTTCTTC | CASMRPTPYNEQFF
TRBJ2-1 | NA | NA | TRBV5-1 | TGCGCCAGCAGCCTCTCCTCCGGGACCCTTTCGAATGAGCAGTTCTTC | CASSLSSGTLSNEQFF
TRBJ1-5 | NA | NA | TRBV7-9 | TGTGCCAGCAGCTTAACTTCAGGGGAGAATCAGCCCCAGCATTTT | CASSLTSGENQPQHF
TRBJ1-2 | NA | NA | TRBV7-9 | TGTGCCAGCAGCTCATCAGGAGGGGTTGGCTACACCTTC | CASSSSGGVGYTF
TRBJ1-3 | NA | NA | TRBV5-1 | TGCGCCAGCAGCTTGGGCCCTCCCGGAAGCTCTGGAAACACCATATATTTT | CASSLGPPGSSGNTIYF
TRBJ1-1 | NA | NA | TRBV15 | TGTGCCACCAGCAGAGACAGGGCTTACACTGAAGCTTTCTTT | CATSRDRAYTEAFF
TRBJ2-7 | NA | NA | TRBV6-5 | TGTGCCAGCGGTACAGGGGGGGCTATTTCCTACGAGCAGTACTTC | CASGTGGAISYEQYF
TRBJ1-1 | NA | NA | TRBV11-3 | TGTGCCAGCAGCTTAGGTCCCGGGCAGAGCACTGAAGCTTTCTTT | CASSLGPGQSTEAFF
TRBJ1-4 | NA | NA | TRBV29-1 | TGCAGCGTTGCCAGGGGAGAAGAAAAACTGTTTTTT | CSVARGEEKLFF
TRBJ1-4 | NA | NA | TRBV11-2 | TGTGCCAGCAGCTTATCTGGGGTAGTAGGTGAAAAACTGTTTTTT | CASSLSGVVGEKLFF
TRBJ2-7 | NA | NA | TRBV25-1 | TGTGCCAGCAGTGAATTTGGGACACTGTCTGTCCACGAGCAGTACTTC | CASSEFGTLSVHEQYF
TRBJ1-4 | NA | NA | TRBV9 | TGTGCCAGCAGCGTGGGGGGTACTAATGAAAAACTGTTTTTT | CASSVGGTNEKLFF
TRBJ1-2 | NA | NA | TRBV5-1 | TGCGCCAGCAGCACTGGGACGGTTTCTAAGGGCTACACCTTC | CASSTGTVSKGYTF
TRBJ2-5 | TRBD2 | NA | TRBV11-3 | TGTGCCAGCAGCTCCGGCGGGGAGGGAGAGACCCAGTACTTC | CASSSGGEGETQYF
TRBJ2-4 | TRBD2 | NA | TRBV5-1 | TGCGCCAGCAGCCCCGGGACTAGCGGGAAGGGCATTCAGTACTTC | CASSPGTSGKGIQYF
TRBJ2-7 | TRBD1 | NA | TRBV30 | TGTGCCTGGAGGCAGGGGGGGGGACAGGGAATAGATGAGCAGTACTTC | CAWRQGGGQGIDEQYF
TRBJ2-7 | NA | NA | TRBV29-1 | TGCAGCGTTTCAACCGGGACACAAAACGAGCAGTACTTC | CSVSTGTQNEQYF
TRBJ2-3 | NA | few | TRBV6-4 | TGTGCCAGCAGTGAAGGGGGGGTAGACACAGATACGCAGTATTTT | CASSEGGVDTDTQYF
TRBJ2-5 | TRBD1 | once | TRBV2 | TGTGCCAGCAAGGGAAAGACAGGGTTGAAGACCCAGTACTTC | CASKGKTGLKTQYF
TRBJ2-6 | NA | NA | TRBV18 | TGTGCCAGCTCACCAGACCGGGGCAGCTCTGGGGCCAACGTCCTGACTTTC | CASSPDRGSSGANVLTF
TRBJ2-5 | TRBD2 | NA | TRBV7-9 | TGTGCCAGCAGCTTAGACGGGGGGGCTTTGGAGACCCAGTACTTC | CASSLDGGALETQYF
TRBJ2-4 | NA | NA | TRBV6-5 | TGTGCCAGCAGTAGCCCTTCGGCAGCCAAAAACATTCAGTACTTC | CASSSPSAAKNIQYF
TRBJ2-2 | NA | once | TRBV5-3 | TGTGCCAGAAGCTCCAGACTGAACACCGGGGAGCTGTTTTTT | CARSSRLNTGELFF
TRBJ2-7 | TRBD2 | NA | TRBV5-1 | TGCGCCAGCAGCTTGCCACTAGCGGGAGACTCCTACGAGCAGTACTTC | CASSLPLAGDSYEQYF
TRBJ1-6 | NA | once | TRBV7-2 | TGTGCCAGCAGCCCCCTAAGTGGGGGCCGGGATTCACCCCTCCACTTT | CASSPLSGGRDSPLHF
TRBJ1-1 | NA | NA | TRBV3-1/TRBV3-2 | TGTGCCAGCAGCCAAGGCCAGGGAAGCACTGAAGCTTTCTTT | CASSQGQGSTEAFF
TRBJ2-5 | NA | NA | TRBV7-2 | TGTGCCAGCAAACAAACCCCGCGCCCGGAGACCCAGTACTTC | CASKQTPRPETQYF
TRBJ2-2 | NA | NA | TRBV27 | TGTGCCAGCAGTTCTAACCCCCCCGGAACCGGGGAGCTGTTTTTT | CASSSNPPGTGELFF
TRBJ1-6 | NA | NA | TRBV11-2 | TGTGCCAGCAGCTTAGGGGTTTCACCCCTCCACTTT | CASSLGVSPLHF
TRBJ2-1 | NA | NA | TRBV3-1/TRBV3-2 | TGTGCCAGCAGCTACGTGAGCAGCAATGAGCAGTTCTTC | CASSYVSSNEQFF
TRBJ2-2 | TRBD2 | NA | TRBV5-1 | TGCGCCAGCAGCCCGCGGACTAGCGGGCAACCCGGGGAGCTGTTTTTT | CASSPRTSGQPGELFF
TRBJ1-1 | NA | NA | TRBV2 | TGTGCCAGCAGTTTTTCCGGGACAAGGAACACTGAAGCTTTCTTT | CASSFSGTRNTEAFF
TRBJ1-1 | TRBD1 | once | TRBV5-1 | TGCGCCAGCAGCCTGGGACAGGGGGCGCGGGCTTTCTTT | CASSLGQGARAFF
TRBJ2-1 | NA | NA | TRBV7-2 | TGTGCCAGCAGCCCCGGGCCCAGGTATGAGCAGTTCTTC | CASSPGPRYEQFF
TRBJ2-6 | NA | NA | TRBV5-4 | TGTGCCAGCAGCTTGGCCCCTCGAATATCTGGGGCCAACGTCCTGACTTTC | CASSLAPRISGANVLTF